Listed below are T cell receptor beta chains from one sample, sequenced in a study of blood T cell repertoires in COVID-19. Sequencing used immunoSEQ multiplex PCR; TCRdb keeps in-frame clones, though not all of them. The sample records a few hundred thousand clones, about 90% being singletons. Material: PBMCs or T cells enriched from blood (not recorded which). The receptors shown here come from a man aged 35-49 years in a cohort exposed to, infected with or recovered from COVID-19 (not recorded which). Each CDR3 is given with its conserved first and last residue. D genes are given only for firm matches. Clone size is stated in some rows and not others, as once, few, many or a class when expanded.

len | abundance | j_gene | v_gene | d_gene | CDR3aa | CDR3nt
14 | - | TRBJ1-2 | TRBV7-2 | TRBD1 | CASSQTTGNYGYTF | TGTGCCAGCAGCCAAACGACAGGGAACTATGGCTACACCTTC
14 | - | TRBJ2-1 | TRBV2 | TRBD2 | CASWEGVSYNEQFF | TGTGCCAGCTGGGAGGGAGTGTCCTACAATGAGCAGTTCTTC
16 | few | TRBJ1-3 | TRBV5-1 | TRBD1 | CASRAGVDRAGNTIYF | TGCGCCAGCAGGGCCGGGGTGGACAGGGCTGGAAACACCATATATTTT
16 | once | TRBJ2-3 | TRBV11-3 | TRBD2 | CASTLRDSGSSDTQYF | TGTGCCAGCACCCTCCGGGATAGCGGGAGTTCAGATACGCAGTATTTT
11 | - | TRBJ2-7 | TRBV28 | - | CASSSWREQYF | TGTGCCAGCAGTTCTTGGAGGGAGCAGTACTTC
15 | few | TRBJ2-3 | TRBV5-1 | TRBD1 | CASSGGTGGTDTQYF | TGCGCCAGCAGCGGAGGGACAGGGGGCACAGATACGCAGTATTTT
13 | - | TRBJ2-7 | TRBV5-1 | - | CASSLVLSYEQYF | TGCGCCAGCAGCTTGGTACTCTCCTACGAGCAGTACTTC
16 | - | TRBJ2-5 | TRBV5-1 | TRBD2 | CASSLGLAGEGETQYF | TGCGCCAGCAGCCTGGGACTAGCGGGAGAAGGAGAGACCCAGTACTTC
12 | - | TRBJ2-2 | TRBV27 | - | CASSPYTGELFF | TGTGCCAGCAGTCCTTACACCGGGGAGCTGTTTTTT
14 | - | TRBJ2-7 | TRBV3-1/TRBV3-2 | TRBD2 | CASSQVSGSVEQYF | TGTGCCAGCAGCCAAGTTAGCGGGAGTGTCGAGCAGTACTTC
14 | - | TRBJ1-2 | TRBV29-1 | - | CSVEDLDNNYGYTF | TGCAGCGTTGAAGATCTGGACAATAACTATGGCTACACCTTC
14 | - | TRBJ1-1 | TRBV18 | TRBD1 | CASSRGQVGAEAFF | TGTGCCAGCTCACGGGGACAGGTGGGCGCTGAAGCTTTCTTT
15 | - | TRBJ1-1 | TRBV18 | TRBD1 | CASSPLQGTYTEAFF | TGTGCCAGCTCACCACTACAGGGGACCTACACTGAAGCTTTCTTT
16 | - | TRBJ2-5 | TRBV4-2 | TRBD2 | CASSVSGTSGSGTQYF | TGTGCCAGCAGCGTATCCGGGACTAGCGGGAGTGGGACCCAGTACTTC
15 | - | TRBJ2-1 | TRBV27 | TRBD2 | CASGGGTRKYNEQFF | TGTGCCAGCGGCGGAGGGACTAGGAAGTACAATGAGCAGTTCTTC
15 | - | TRBJ1-2 | TRBV7-9 | - | CASSLGSWQNYGYTF | TGTGCCAGCAGCTTAGGATCTTGGCAGAACTATGGCTACACCTTC
13 | once | TRBJ2-3 | TRBV7-9 | - | CASLKSGTDTQYF | TGTGCCAGCCTTAAGTCGGGGACAGATACGCAGTATTTT
15 | - | TRBJ1-1 | TRBV6-5 | - | CASTTTQRVNTEAFF | TGTGCCAGCACCACCACCCAGCGGGTGAACACTGAAGCTTTCTTT
13 | once | TRBJ1-5 | TRBV12-5 | - | CASEGGNNQPQHF | TGTGCTAGTGAGGGAGGTAACAATCAGCCCCAGCATTTT
14 | once | TRBJ1-1 | TRBV2 | TRBD1 | CASSGTGLNTEAFF | TGTGCCAGCTCCGGGACAGGGTTGAACACTGAAGCTTTCTTT
18 | - | TRBJ1-1 | TRBV14 | - | CASSPLGRGVGKGTEAFF | TGTGCCAGCAGCCCCTTGGGACGGGGGGTAGGAAAGGGAACTGAAGCTTTCTTT
19 | - | TRBJ1-4 | TRBV18 | TRBD1 | CASSPPTGTGAATNEKLFF | TGTGCCAGCTCACCCCCGACCGGGACAGGGGCTGCAACTAATGAAAAACTGTTTTTT
14 | - | TRBJ2-5 | TRBV28 | TRBD2 | CASKASGPQETQYF | TGTGCCAGCAAAGCTAGCGGACCGCAAGAGACCCAGTACTTC
19 | - | TRBJ2-7 | TRBV19 | - | CASSIKGMIGGTKSYEQYF | TGTGCCAGTAGTATAAAAGGTATGATTGGCGGAACTAAAAGCTACGAGCAGTACTTC
15 | - | TRBJ2-7 | TRBV4-1 | TRBD1 | CASSPDSGGSYEQYF | TGCGCCAGCAGCCCCGATTCAGGGGGCTCCTACGAGCAGTACTTC
14 | - | TRBJ1-1 | TRBV15 | - | CATSRESANTEAFF | TGTGCCACCAGCAGAGAGAGCGCGAACACTGAAGCTTTCTTT
18 | - | TRBJ2-1 | TRBV3-1/TRBV3-2 | TRBD2 | CASSLRGLVAGFDNEQFF | TGTGCCAGCAGCCTAAGGGGATTGGTAGCGGGATTTGACAATGAGCAGTTCTTC
16 | - | TRBJ2-3 | TRBV5-4 | TRBD2 | CASSSRTSGRTDTQYF | TGTGCCAGCAGCTCCCGGACTAGCGGGAGAACAGATACGCAGTATTTT
13 | - | TRBJ2-1 | TRBV5-4 | - | CASSLSGLNEQFF | TGTGCCAGCAGCTTGTCAGGGTTAAATGAGCAGTTCTTC
15 | - | TRBJ1-5 | TRBV2 | - | CASSEEATGGQPQHF | TGTGCCAGCAGTGAAGAGGCGACAGGAGGTCAGCCCCAGCATTTT
16 | - | TRBJ2-3 | TRBV5-1 | TRBD2 | CASSWGTSGYTDTQYF | TGCGCCAGCAGCTGGGGGACTAGCGGATACACAGATACGCAGTATTTT
13 | - | TRBJ2-5 | TRBV5-1 | TRBD1 | CASRLGQGETQYF | TGCGCCAGTCGCCTCGGACAGGGGGAAACCCAGTACTTC
15 | few | TRBJ1-1 | TRBV5-4 | - | CASSLITGSNAEAFF | TGTGCCAGCAGCTTGATAACAGGGTCGAACGCTGAAGCTTTCTTT
15 | - | TRBJ1-1 | TRBV5-8 | - | CASRPLGRRNTEAFF | TGTGCCAGCAGACCTCTGGGGCGACGGAACACTGAAGCTTTCTTT
15 | - | TRBJ1-5 | TRBV5-8 | - | CASSLGTGLWQPQHF | TGTGCCAGCAGCTTGGGAACAGGCCTCTGGCAGCCCCAGCATTTT
16 | - | TRBJ2-1 | TRBV19 | TRBD2 | CASSISRAGVYNEQFF | TGTGCCAGTAGTATATCCCGGGCGGGAGTTTACAATGAGCAGTTCTTC
18 | - | TRBJ2-3 | TRBV19 | TRBD2 | CASSIILAGGPSTDTQYF | TGTGCCAGTAGTATAATACTAGCGGGAGGGCCTAGCACAGATACGCAGTATTTT
14 | - | TRBJ1-1 | TRBV19 | - | CASSIGRENTEAFF | TGTGCCAGTAGTATCGGCAGGGAAAACACTGAAGCTTTCTTT
13 | once | TRBJ1-2 | TRBV7-2 | - | CASSLNAGNGYTF | TGTGCCAGCAGCTTAAATGCAGGGAATGGCTACACCTTC
15 | - | TRBJ1-1 | TRBV18 | TRBD1 | CASSPPGTGSTEAFF | TGTGCCAGCTCACCTCCCGGGACAGGGTCGACTGAAGCTTTCTTT
14 | - | TRBJ1-5 | TRBV30 | TRBD1 | CAWRGQGPNQPQHF | TGTGCCTGGCGAGGACAGGGGCCCAATCAGCCCCAGCATTTT